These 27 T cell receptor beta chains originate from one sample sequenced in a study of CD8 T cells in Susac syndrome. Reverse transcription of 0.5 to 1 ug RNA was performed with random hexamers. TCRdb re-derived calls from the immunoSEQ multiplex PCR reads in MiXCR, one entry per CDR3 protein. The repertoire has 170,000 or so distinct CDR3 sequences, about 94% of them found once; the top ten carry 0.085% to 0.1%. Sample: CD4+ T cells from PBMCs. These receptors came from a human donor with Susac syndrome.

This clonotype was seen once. CDR3 in DNA: TGTGCCAGCAGCTTTGGACAGAGGGAGCCCCAGCATTTT. Encoded protein: CASSFGQREPQHF. The chain combines TRBV7-2 with TRBJ1-5, with D maybe TRBD1 (6 bases). CDR3 length: 13 amino acids. The germline V gene encodes CDR1 SGHTA and CDR2 FQGNSA. The V and J ends lost 3 bases and 8 bases respectively, with 11 bases between them.

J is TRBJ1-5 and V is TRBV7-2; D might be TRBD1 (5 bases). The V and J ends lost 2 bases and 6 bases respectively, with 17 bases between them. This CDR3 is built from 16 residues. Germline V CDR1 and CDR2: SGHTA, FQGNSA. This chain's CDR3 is CASSLSRGRGFQPQHF. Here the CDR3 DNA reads TGTGCCAGCAGCTTAAGCCGAGGACGGGGGTTTCAGCCCCAGCATTTT.

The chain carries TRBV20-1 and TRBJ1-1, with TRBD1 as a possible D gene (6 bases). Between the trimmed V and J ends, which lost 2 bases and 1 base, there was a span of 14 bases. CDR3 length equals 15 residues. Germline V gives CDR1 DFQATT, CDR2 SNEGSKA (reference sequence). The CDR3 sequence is CSARRGAHQNTEAFF. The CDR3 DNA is TGCAGTGCTAGACGGGGGGCGCACCAGAACACTGAAGCTTTCTTT.

The DNA of the CDR3 is TGTGCCAGCAGACTAGCGGGAAAGGGGACCTACGAGCAGTACTTC. Translated, it gives CASRLAGKGTYEQYF. This rearrangement joins TRBV11-2 to TRBJ2-7; 10 nucleotides agree with TRBD2. The CDR3 has 15 residues. With 6 bases clipped from V and 2 bases from J, the junction kept 7 bases outside the gene matches. Per the germline V gene, CDR1 is SGHAT and CDR2 is FQNNGV.

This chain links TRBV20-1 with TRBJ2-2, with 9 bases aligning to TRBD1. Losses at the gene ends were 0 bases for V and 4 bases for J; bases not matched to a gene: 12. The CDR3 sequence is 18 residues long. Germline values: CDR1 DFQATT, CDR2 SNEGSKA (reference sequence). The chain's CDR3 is CSARDQRRGTGITGELFF. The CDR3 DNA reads TGCAGTGCTAGAGATCAGAGACGCGGGACAGGGATCACCGGGGAGCTGTTTTTT.

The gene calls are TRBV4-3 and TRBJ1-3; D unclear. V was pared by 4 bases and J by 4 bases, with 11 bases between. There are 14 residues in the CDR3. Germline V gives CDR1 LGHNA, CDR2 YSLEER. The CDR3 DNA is TGCGCCAGCAGCCTTAGTGCAATCGGAAACACCATATATTTT. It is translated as CASSLSAIGNTIYF.

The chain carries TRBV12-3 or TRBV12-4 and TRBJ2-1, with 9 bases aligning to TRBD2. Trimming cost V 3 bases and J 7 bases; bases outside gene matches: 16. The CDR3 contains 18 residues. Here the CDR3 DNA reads TGTGCCAGCAGTTTCCGCGGGGTGGGGCTAGCGGGAAGTAATGAGCAGTTCTTC. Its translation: CASSFRGVGLAGSNEQFF.

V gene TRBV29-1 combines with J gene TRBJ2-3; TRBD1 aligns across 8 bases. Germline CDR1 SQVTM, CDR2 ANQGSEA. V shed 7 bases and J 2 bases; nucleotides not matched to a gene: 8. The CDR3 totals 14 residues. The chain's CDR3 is CSAAPTGVTDTQYF. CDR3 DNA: TGCAGCGCCGCACCGACAGGGGTCACAGATACGCAGTATTTT.

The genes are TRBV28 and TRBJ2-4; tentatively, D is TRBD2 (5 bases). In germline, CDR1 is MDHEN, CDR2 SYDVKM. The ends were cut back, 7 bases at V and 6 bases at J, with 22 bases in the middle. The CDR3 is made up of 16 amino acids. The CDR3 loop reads CASTRVMGALGNIQYF. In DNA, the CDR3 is TGTGCCAGCACCCGAGTTATGGGAGCCCTTGGAAACATTCAGTACTTC.

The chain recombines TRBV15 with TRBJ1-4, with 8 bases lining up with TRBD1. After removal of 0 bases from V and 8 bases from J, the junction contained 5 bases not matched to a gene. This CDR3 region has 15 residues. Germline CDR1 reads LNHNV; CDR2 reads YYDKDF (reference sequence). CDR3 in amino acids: CATSREDRVLEKLFF. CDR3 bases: TGTGCCACCAGCAGAGAGGACAGGGTTTTGGAAAAACTGTTTTTT.

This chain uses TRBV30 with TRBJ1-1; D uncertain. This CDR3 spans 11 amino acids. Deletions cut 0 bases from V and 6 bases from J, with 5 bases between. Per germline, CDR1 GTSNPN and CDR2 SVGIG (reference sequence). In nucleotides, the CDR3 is TGTGCCTGGAGTGTACTTTCTGAAGCTTTCTTT. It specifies CAWSVLSEAFF.

The CDR3 DNA follows: TGCAGTGCCATAGCCTATGGACTGGACAATGAGCAGTTCTTC. Its translation: CSAIAYGLDNEQFF. The genes are TRBV20-1 and TRBJ2-1; a possible D gene is TRBD2 (5 bases). CDR1 DFQATT and CDR2 SNEGSKA come from the germline V gene (reference sequence). The CDR3 has 14 amino acids. The V and J ends lost 6 bases and 5 bases respectively, with 17 bases between them.

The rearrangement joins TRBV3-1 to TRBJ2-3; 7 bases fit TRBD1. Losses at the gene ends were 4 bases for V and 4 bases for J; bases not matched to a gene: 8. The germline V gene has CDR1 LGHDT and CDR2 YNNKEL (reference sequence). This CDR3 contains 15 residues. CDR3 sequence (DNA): TGTGCCAGCAGCCCAGCCGACAGGGTCGCAGATACGCAGTATTTT. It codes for CASSPADRVADTQYF.

CDR3 sequence (DNA): TGCGCCAGCAGCTTGGGACAGGTAGATCAGCCCCAGCATTTT. Its protein is CASSLGQVDQPQHF. The chain has TRBV5-1 and TRBJ1-5; D may be TRBD1 (6 bases). CDR3 length: 14 amino acids. V lost 0 bases and J 5 bases, leaving 9 bases between the germline ends. Germline assignment: CDR1 SGHRS and CDR2 YFSETQ. Full variable domain (missing parts from reference TRBV5-1 and TRBJ1-5): KAGVTQTPRYLIKTRGQQVTLSCSPISGHRSVSWYQQTPGQGLQFLFEYFSETQRNKGNFPGRFSGRQFSNSRSEMNVSTLELGDSALYLCASSLGQVDQPQHFGDGTRLSIL.

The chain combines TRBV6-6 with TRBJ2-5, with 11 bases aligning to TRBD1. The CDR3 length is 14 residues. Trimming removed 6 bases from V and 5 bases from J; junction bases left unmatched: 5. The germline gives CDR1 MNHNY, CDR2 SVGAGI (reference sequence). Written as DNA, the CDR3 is TGTGCCAGCAGCTGGGACAGGGGGGGGGAGACCCAGTACTTC. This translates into CASSWDRGGETQYF.

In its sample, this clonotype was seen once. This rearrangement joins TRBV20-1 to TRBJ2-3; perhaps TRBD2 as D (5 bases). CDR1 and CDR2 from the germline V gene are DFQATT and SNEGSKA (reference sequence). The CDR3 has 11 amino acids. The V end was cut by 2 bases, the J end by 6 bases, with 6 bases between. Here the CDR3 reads CSARSGDTQYF. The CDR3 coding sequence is TGCAGTGCTAGATCGGGGGATACGCAGTATTTT.

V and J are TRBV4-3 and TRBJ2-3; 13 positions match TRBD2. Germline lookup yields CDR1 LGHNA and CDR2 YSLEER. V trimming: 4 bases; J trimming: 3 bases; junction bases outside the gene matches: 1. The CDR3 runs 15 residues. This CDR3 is CASSPLAGGTDTQYF. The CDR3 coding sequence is TGCGCCAGCAGCCCACTAGCGGGAGGGACAGATACGCAGTATTTT.

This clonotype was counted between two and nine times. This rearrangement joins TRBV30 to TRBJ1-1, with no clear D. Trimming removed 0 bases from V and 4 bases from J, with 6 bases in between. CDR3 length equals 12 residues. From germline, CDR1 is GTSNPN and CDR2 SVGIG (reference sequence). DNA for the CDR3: TGTGCCTGGAGTGTCCGGGGCACTGAAGCTTTCTTT. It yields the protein CAWSVRGTEAFF.

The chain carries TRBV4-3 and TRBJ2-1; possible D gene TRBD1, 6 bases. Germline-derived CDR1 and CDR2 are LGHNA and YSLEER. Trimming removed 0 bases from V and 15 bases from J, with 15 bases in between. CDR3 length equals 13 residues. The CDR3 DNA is TGCGCCAGCAGCCAAGATATGGGGACAAAGGGGTTCTTC. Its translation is CASSQDMGTKGFF.

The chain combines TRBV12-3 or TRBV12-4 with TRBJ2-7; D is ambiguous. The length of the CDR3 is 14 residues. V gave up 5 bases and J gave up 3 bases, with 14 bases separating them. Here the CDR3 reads CASSPGLSYYEQYF. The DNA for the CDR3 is TGTGCCAGCAGTCCCGGTCTTAGCTACTACGAGCAGTACTTC.

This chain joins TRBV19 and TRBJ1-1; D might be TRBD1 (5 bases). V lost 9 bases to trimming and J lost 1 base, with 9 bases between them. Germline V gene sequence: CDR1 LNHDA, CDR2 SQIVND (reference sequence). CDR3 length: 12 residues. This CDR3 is CASRQRNTEAFF. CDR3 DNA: TGTGCCAGCCGACAGCGGAACACTGAAGCTTTCTTT.

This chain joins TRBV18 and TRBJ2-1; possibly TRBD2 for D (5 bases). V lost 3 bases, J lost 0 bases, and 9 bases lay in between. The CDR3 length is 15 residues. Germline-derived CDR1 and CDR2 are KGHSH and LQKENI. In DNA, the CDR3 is TGTGCCAGCTCACCGGGGAGAAGCTCCTACAATGAGCAGTTCTTC. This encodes CASSPGRSSYNEQFF.

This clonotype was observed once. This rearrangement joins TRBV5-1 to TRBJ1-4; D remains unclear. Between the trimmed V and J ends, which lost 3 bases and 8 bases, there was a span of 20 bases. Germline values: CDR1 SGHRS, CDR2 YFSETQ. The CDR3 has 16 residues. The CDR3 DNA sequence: TGCGCCAGCAGCTCCCCCGAGGGCAGGCCTGAAGAAAAACTGTTTTTT. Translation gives CASSSPEGRPEEKLFF.

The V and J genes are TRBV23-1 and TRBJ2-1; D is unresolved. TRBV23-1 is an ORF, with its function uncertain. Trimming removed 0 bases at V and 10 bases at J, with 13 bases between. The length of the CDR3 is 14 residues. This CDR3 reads CASSQSSRIGEQFF. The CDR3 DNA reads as TGCGCCAGCAGTCAATCGTCTAGAATAGGCGAGCAGTTCTTC.

The CDR3 DNA reads as TGTGCCAGCAGCAGAAATCACCGCTCTGGGGCCAACGTCCTGACTTTC. Its translation is CASSRNHRSGANVLTF. The chain employs TRBV7-8 and TRBJ2-6; D remains unclear. Germline loops: CDR1 SGHVS, CDR2 FQNEAQ. The CDR3 length is 16 residues. Between the trimmed V and J ends, which lost 5 bases and 0 bases, there was a span of 11 bases. Complete variable domain (other parts from reference TRBV7-8 and TRBJ2-6): GAGVSQSPRYKVAKRGQDVALRCDPISGHVSLFWYQQALGQGPEFLTYFQNEAQLDKSGLPSDRFFAERPEGSVSTLKIQRTQQEDSAVYLCASSRNHRSGANVLTFGAGSRLTVL.

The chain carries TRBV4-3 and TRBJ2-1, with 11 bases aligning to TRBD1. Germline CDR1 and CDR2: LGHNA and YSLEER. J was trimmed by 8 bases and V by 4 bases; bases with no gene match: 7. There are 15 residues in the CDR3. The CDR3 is CASSLEDRGLDEQFF. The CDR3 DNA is TGCGCCAGCAGCCTAGAGGACAGGGGGCTTGATGAGCAGTTCTTC.

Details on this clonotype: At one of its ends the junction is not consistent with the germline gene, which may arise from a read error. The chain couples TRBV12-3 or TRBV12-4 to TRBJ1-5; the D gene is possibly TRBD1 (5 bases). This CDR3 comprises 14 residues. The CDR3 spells CASSLSGSSQPQHF. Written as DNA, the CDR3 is TGTGCCAGCAGTTTATCAGGGAGCAGTCAGCCCCAGCATTTT.